This TCR beta chain was profiled in a study of shared clonotypes between healthy human individuals. With 2 bases clipped from V and 1 base from J, the junction kept 10 bases outside the gene matches. Germline CDR1 and CDR2: LNHDA and SQIVND (reference sequence). The CDR3 totals 19 residues. TCRdb's table, derived via immunoSEQ multiplex PCR, lists solely in-frame clones and lacks some. Here the sample spans about 980,000 clones, 76% being singletons. A word on this clone: The antigen is undetermined.

Study results and limitations: Though the depth was large, rarefaction showed that sorted-subset sequencing was incomplete. Measured sharing among donors was expected to vary with sequencing depth.

The sequence was obtained from a man aged 18-30 years in good health. Specimen: memory CD4+ T cells sorted from blood. Subset reported: CD45RA-negative fraction. This chain joins TRBV19 and TRBJ2-4; TRBD2 aligns across 11 bases. The CDR3 sequence is CASSISGTSGGGAKNIQYF. As DNA, the CDR3 is TGTGCCAGTAGTATATCGGGGACTAGCGGCGGCGGGGCCAAAAACATTCAGTACTTC.